This T cell receptor (beta chain) originates from a study of radiotherapy plus CTLA-4 blockade in lung cancer. Findings and caveats of the study: Once radiotherapy plus ipilimumab had been given, TCR clones derived from tumor expanded in blood. Early blood T cell clone dynamics reportedly forecast response best, with interferon-beta.

V was pared by 0 bases and J by 10 bases, with 19 bases between. The CDR3 loop spans 16 amino acids. Germline values: CDR1 SGHRS, CDR2 YFSETQ. Remarks on this clone: Antigen specificity is unknown.

Chemo-refractory metastatic non-small-cell lung cancer patients underwent focal radiation alongside CTLA-4 blockade with ipilimumab. Libraries were prepared by immunoSEQ multiplex PCR; TCRdb keeps only in-frame clonotypes and omits some of them. The profile shows around 100,000 clones, 70% to 85% of them singletons. Sample: peripheral blood, taken from a patient treated with radiotherapy plus ipilimumab. The chain employs TRBV5-1 and TRBJ1-4; no clear D. The clonotype originates from a human donor with non-small cell lung cancer that progressed on radiotherapy plus ipilimumab. Some clones in this sample may be carry-over from other donors' samples. The CDR3 loop reads CASSLESHGSQAKLFF. The CDR3 DNA follows: TGCGCCAGCAGCTTGGAATCTCACGGGTCTCAGGCAAAACTGTTTTTT.